A single TCR beta chain is shown here with its context. The antigen remains unidentified. This entry belongs to a study of CD8 T cells in Susac syndrome. Findings and caveats of the study: The study recognized that its TCR sequencing and HLA analysis covered a relatively small number of individuals.

Sequencing of TCR beta was carried out in blood CD8+ and CD4+ T cells. Each multiple sclerosis control was a treatment-naive patient with relapsing-remitting disease that was either stable or active. Bulk CD8+ and CD4+ cells came from magnetic negative isolation; CD8+ TEMRA by FACS. The CDR3 has 12 amino acids. Looked up from germline, CDR1 is LNHNV and CDR2 is YYDKDF (reference sequence). V shed 1 base and J shed 8 bases, with 6 bases lying between them. Random hexamers primed reverse transcription of 0.5 to 1 ug RNA. TCRdb re-called the immunoSEQ multiplex PCR reads through MiXCR, storing one row per CDR3 protein. The table lists about 150,000 distinct CDR3 sequences, around 95% of them singletons.

The sample comprised CD8+ T cells from PBMCs. This receptor was identified in a human donor with multiple sclerosis. The chain couples TRBV15 to TRBJ2-1, with unresolved D. The CDR3 spells CATSRVGYEQFF. CDR3 DNA: TGTGCCACCAGCAGAGTTGGCTATGAGCAGTTCTTC.